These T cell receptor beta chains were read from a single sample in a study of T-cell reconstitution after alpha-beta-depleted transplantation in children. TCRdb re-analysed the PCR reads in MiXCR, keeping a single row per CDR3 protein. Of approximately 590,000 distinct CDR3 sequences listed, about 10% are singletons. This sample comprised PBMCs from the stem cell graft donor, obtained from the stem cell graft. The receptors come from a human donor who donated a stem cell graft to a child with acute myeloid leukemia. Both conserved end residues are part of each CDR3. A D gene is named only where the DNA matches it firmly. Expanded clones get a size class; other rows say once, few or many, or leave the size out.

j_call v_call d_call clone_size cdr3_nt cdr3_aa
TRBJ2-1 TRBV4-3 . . TGCGCCAGCAGCCGAGATCTGGATGAGCAGTTCTTC CASSRDLDEQFF
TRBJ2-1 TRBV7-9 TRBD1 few TGTGCCAGCAGCTTGGGGACAGGGAAAACATATGAGCAGTTCTTC CASSLGTGKTYEQFF
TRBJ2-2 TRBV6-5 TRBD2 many TGTGCCAGCAGTTACCCAGCGGGGACGGGCGGGGAGCTGTTTTTT CASSYPAGTGGELFF
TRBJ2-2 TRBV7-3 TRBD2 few TGTGCCAGCAGAAAGCGGGAGACCGGGGAGCTGTTTTTT CASRKRETGELFF
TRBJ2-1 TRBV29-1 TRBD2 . TGCAGCGTTGAAGTGAGACTAGCGGGAGGTTACAATGAGCAGTTCTTC CSVEVRLAGGYNEQFF
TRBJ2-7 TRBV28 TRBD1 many TGTGCCAGCAGCAGGACAGGGGGCTCCTACGAGCAGTACTTC CASSRTGGSYEQYF
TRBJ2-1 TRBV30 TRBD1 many TGTGCCTGCCGGGACAGGGGATACAATGAGCAGTTCTTC CACRDRGYNEQFF
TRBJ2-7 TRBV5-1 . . TGCGCCAGCAGCTCCCAGGGCCTCTACGAGCAGTACTTC CASSSQGLYEQYF
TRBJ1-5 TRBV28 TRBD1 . TGTGCCAGCAGTTCTACAAACAGGGGGCTGGCGAATCAGCCCCAGCATTTT CASSSTNRGLANQPQHF
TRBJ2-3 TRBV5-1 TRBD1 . TGCGCCAGCAGCTTCGGGACAGGGTCCCAAGATACGCAGTATTTT CASSFGTGSQDTQYF
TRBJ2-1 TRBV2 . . TGTGCCAGCAGTGTTGTCCGGGGGCTAGTCGGGCAGAGCTCCTACAATGAGCAGTTCTTC CASSVVRGLVGQSSYNEQFF
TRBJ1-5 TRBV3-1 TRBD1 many TGTGCCAGCAGCCTGGGACAGGGTCTACAGCCCCAGCATTTT CASSLGQGLQPQHF
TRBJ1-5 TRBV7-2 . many TGTGCCAGCAGCTTAGATGGGGGGCTGCAGCCCCAGCATTTT CASSLDGGLQPQHF
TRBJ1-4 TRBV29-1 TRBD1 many TGCAGCGTTGAATTACCTCAGGGGGCCGGAAGCGAAAAACTGTTTTTT CSVELPQGAGSEKLFF
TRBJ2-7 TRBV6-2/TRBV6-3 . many TGTGCCAGCAGTTACCTCCAGGGATCCGAGCAGTACTTC CASSYLQGSEQYF